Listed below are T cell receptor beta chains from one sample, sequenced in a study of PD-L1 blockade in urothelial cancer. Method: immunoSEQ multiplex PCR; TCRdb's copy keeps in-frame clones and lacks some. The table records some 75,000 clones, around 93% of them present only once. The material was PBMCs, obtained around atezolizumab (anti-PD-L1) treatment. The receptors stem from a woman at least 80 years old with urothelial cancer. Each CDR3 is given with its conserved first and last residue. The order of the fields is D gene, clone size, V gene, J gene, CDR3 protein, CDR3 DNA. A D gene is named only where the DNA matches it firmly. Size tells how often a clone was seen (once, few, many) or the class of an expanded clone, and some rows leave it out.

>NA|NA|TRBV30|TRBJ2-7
CAWSVLGTGGSYEQYF
TGTGCCTGGAGTGTACTCGGTACAGGAGGGTCCTACGAGCAGTACTTC
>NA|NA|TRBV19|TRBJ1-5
CASRGRGTSGGNQPQHF
TGTGCCAGTAGAGGAAGAGGGACATCAGGCGGCAATCAGCCCCAGCATTTT
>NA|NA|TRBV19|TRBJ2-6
CATNEGTRRSGANVLTF
TGTGCCACCAACGAAGGGACACGACGCTCTGGGGCCAACGTCCTGACTTTC
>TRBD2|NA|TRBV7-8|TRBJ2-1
CASSFGGSDEQFF
TGTGCCAGCAGCTTCGGGGGGAGCGATGAGCAGTTCTTC
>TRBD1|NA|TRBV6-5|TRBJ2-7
CASSWDSYEQYF
TGTGCCAGCAGTTGGGACAGCTACGAGCAGTACTTC
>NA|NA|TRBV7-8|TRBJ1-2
CASSLEGGPSGGYTF
TGTGCCAGCAGCTTAGAGGGGGGCCCTAGCGGTGGCTACACCTTC
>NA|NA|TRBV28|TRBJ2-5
CASSLSTGIFGETQYF
TGTGCCAGCAGTTTAAGTACAGGGATCTTCGGAGAGACCCAGTACTTC
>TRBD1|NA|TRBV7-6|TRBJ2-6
CASSPGQGDSGANVLTF
TGTGCCAGCAGCCCGGGACAGGGGGACTCCGGGGCCAACGTCCTGACTTTC
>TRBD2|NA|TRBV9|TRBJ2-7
CASSPRLAGDEQYF
TGTGCCAGCAGCCCCCGGCTAGCGGGAGACGAGCAGTACTTC
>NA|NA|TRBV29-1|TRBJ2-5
CSVERRTQETQYF
TGCAGCGTTGAACGAAGGACACAAGAGACCCAGTACTTC
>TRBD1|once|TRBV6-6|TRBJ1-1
CASRRDRGRTEAFF
TGTGCCAGCAGACGCGACAGGGGGCGGACTGAAGCTTTCTTT
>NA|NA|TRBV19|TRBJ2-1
CASSPTGTRNEQFF
TGTGCCAGTAGTCCGACCGGGACTCGCAATGAGCAGTTCTTC
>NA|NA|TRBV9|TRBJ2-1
CASSVATGLSPVEQFF
TGTGCCAGCAGCGTAGCTACGGGACTCAGTCCGGTGGAGCAGTTCTTC
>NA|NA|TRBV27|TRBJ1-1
CASSFTANTEAFF
TGTGCCAGCAGTTTTACAGCCAACACTGAAGCTTTCTTT
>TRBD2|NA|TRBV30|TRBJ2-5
CAWSPTSGFVETQYF
TGTGCCTGGAGTCCGACTAGCGGGTTTGTCGAGACCCAGTACTTC
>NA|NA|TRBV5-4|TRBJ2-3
CASSLAGRESTDTQYF
TGTGCCAGCAGCTTGGCCGGGCGGGAAAGCACAGATACGCAGTATTTT
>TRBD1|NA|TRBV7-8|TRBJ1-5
CASSPGQGSQPQHF
TGTGCCAGCAGTCCGGGACAGGGGAGTCAGCCCCAGCATTTT
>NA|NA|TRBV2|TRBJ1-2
CASSEVVDGYTF
TGTGCCAGCAGTGAAGTGGTAGATGGCTACACCTTC
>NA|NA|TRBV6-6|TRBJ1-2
CASSYENPPGYTF
TGTGCCAGCAGTTACGAGAACCCTCCTGGCTACACCTTC
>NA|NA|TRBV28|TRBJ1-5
CASSLSMAGNQPQHF
TGTGCCAGCAGTTTGTCAATGGCAGGCAATCAGCCCCAGCATTTT
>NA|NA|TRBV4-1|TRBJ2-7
CASSLKVGGDEQYF
TGCGCCAGCAGCCTAAAGGTAGGGGGAGACGAGCAGTACTTC
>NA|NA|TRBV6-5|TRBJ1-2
CASSYPKSAGFYGYTF
TGTGCCAGCAGTTACCCGAAAAGCGCAGGGTTCTATGGCTACACCTTC
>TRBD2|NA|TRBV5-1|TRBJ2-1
CASSQGLAGEGSEQFF
TGCGCCAGCAGCCAGGGACTAGCGGGAGAGGGGAGTGAGCAGTTCTTC
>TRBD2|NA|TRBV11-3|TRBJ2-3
CASSPTSGGRAADTQYF
TGTGCCAGCAGCCCTACCTCTGGCGGGAGGGCCGCAGATACGCAGTATTTT
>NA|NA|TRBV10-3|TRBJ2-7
CATSFQNEQYF
TGTGCCACCAGTTTCCAGAACGAGCAGTACTTC
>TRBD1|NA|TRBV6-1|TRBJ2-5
CASTLDRGGGETQYF
TGTGCCAGCACCCTGGACAGGGGAGGTGGGGAGACCCAGTACTTC
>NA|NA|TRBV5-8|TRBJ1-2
CASSLGQRANYGYTF
TGTGCCAGCAGCTTGGGACAGAGAGCTAACTATGGCTACACCTTC
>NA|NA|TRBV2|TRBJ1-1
CASGGQPNTEAFF
TGTGCCAGCGGAGGACAGCCGAACACTGAAGCTTTCTTT
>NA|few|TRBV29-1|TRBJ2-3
CSVVGRDSSTDTQYF
TGCAGCGTCGTCGGCCGGGACTCTAGCACAGATACGCAGTATTTT
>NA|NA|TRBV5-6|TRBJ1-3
CASSLGQGNSGNTIYF
TGTGCCAGCAGCTTGGGGCAGGGGAACTCTGGAAACACCATATATTTT
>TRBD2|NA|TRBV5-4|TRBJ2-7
CASSLIAGRYEQYF
TGTGCCAGCAGCTTGATAGCGGGTCGCTACGAGCAGTACTTC
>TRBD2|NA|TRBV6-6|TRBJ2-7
CASSRLAGVYEQYF
TGTGCCAGCAGTCGACTAGCGGGAGTTTATGAGCAGTACTTC
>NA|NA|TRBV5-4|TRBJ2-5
CASSPNREETQYF
TGTGCCAGCAGCCCGAACAGGGAAGAGACCCAGTACTTC
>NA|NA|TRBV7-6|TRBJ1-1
CASSAVGGRRTEAFF
TGTGCCAGCAGCGCGGTCGGGGGGCGTCGGACTGAAGCTTTCTTT
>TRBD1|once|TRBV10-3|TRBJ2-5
CAISDPGQVKETQYF
TGTGCCATCAGTGACCCAGGACAGGTTAAAGAGACCCAGTACTTC
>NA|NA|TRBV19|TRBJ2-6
CASSFGPSGANVLTF
TGTGCCAGTAGCTTCGGTCCCTCAGGGGCCAACGTCCTGACTTTC
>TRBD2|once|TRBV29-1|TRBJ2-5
CSVGGRAQSETQYF
TGCAGCGTCGGAGGGAGGGCCCAATCGGAGACCCAGTACTTC
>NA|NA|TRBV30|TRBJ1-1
CAWSPGRDTEAFF
TGTGCCTGGAGTCCCGGGAGGGACACTGAAGCTTTCTTT
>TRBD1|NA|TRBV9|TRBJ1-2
CASSKEVGQGAGGYTF
TGTGCCAGCAGCAAAGAGGTTGGACAGGGGGCTGGTGGCTACACCTTC
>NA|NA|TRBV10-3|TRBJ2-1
CAISADLKSNYNEQFF
TGTGCCATCAGTGCCGACTTAAAGTCGAATTACAATGAGCAGTTCTTC
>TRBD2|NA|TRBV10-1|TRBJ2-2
CASSPRGREFTGELFF
TGCGCCAGCAGCCCGAGAGGGCGGGAGTTCACCGGGGAGCTGTTTTTT
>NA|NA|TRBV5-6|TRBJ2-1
CATSTRYGEQFF
TGTGCCACCTCGACTCGCTACGGTGAGCAGTTCTTC
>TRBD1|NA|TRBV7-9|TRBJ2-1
CASSHPPGQGFAYNEQFF
TGTGCCAGCAGCCATCCCCCGGGACAGGGCTTTGCCTACAATGAGCAGTTCTTC
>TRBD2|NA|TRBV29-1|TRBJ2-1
CSVLAGAEQFF
TGCAGCGTTTTAGCGGGAGCAGAGCAGTTCTTC
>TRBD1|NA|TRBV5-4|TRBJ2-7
CASSPFRDRGVREQYF
TGTGCCAGCAGCCCATTTCGGGACAGGGGGGTACGCGAGCAGTACTTC
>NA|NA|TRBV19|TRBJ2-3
CASSMDNSDTQYF
TGTGCCAGTAGTATGGACAATTCAGATACGCAGTATTTT
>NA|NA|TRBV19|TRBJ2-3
CASSIARGQDTQYF
TGTGCCAGTAGTATAGCCAGGGGTCAAGATACGCAGTATTTT
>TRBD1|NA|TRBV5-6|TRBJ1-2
CASSHRGLGYGYTF
TGTGCCAGCAGCCACAGGGGGCTCGGCTATGGCTACACCTTC